The 22 T cell receptor beta chains in this list originate from one sample, sequenced in a study of shared clonotypes between healthy human individuals. Using immunoSEQ multiplex PCR, the repertoire was profiled, and TCRdb retains in-frame clones only, with some absent. The table lists some 580,000 clones, around 97% of them singletons, with around 0.06% in the top ten. Sequences were obtained from naive CD4+ T cells sorted from blood. As for subset: CD45RA+ positively selected. Every receptor here comes from a woman aged 25 to 39 in good health.

This chain uses TRBV5-1 with TRBJ2-5; a possible D gene is TRBD2 (6 bases). The DNA end is more similar to TRBJ2-7, so the J call may be wrong. This CDR3 is 15 amino acids long. The germline CDR1 and CDR2 sequences are SGHRS and YFSETQ. The CDR3 reads CASSRTGLDNYEQYF. CDR3 in DNA: TGCGCCAGCAGTCGAACGGGACTCGACAACTACGAGCAGTACTTC.

The J gene is TRBJ2-3, the V gene TRBV29-1; D gene uncertain. This CDR3 is 12 amino acids long. Germline V lookup: CDR1 SQVTM, CDR2 ANQGSEA. Trimming left V 3 bases short and J 3 bases short, with 7 bases between. The CDR3 reads CSVEALTDTQYF. CDR3 bases: TGCAGCGTTGAGGCCCTAACAGATACGCAGTATTTT.

The chain is built from TRBV6-1 and TRBJ1-5, with D possibly TRBD1 on 5 matching bases. The CDR3 sequence is 14 residues long. Trimming left V 4 bases short and J 12 bases short, with 19 bases between. Germline-derived CDR1 and CDR2 are MNHNS and SASEGT. DNA for the CDR3: TGTGCCAGCAGTGGTGGGACGGCGATAGGTAACCAGCATTTT. This translates into CASSGGTAIGNQHF.

The chain is built from TRBV27 and TRBJ2-2; TRBD2 is a possible D gene (6 bases). Trimming stripped 5 bases from V and 6 bases from J, with 7 bases between. CDR3 length: 12 residues. Germline CDR1 reads MNHEY; CDR2 reads SMNVEV (reference sequence). The CDR3 DNA sequence: TGTGCCAGCAGTCGGGAGTCCGGGGAGCTGTTTTTT. This encodes CASSRESGELFF.

The chain links TRBV18 to TRBJ2-3, with D possibly being TRBD2 (6 bases). Germline V gene lookup returns CDR1 KGHSH and CDR2 LQKENI. V was trimmed by 2 bases and J by 2 bases, leaving 14 bases between them. The CDR3 is 16 amino acids. The CDR3 loop reads CASSPSISGITDTQYF. The CDR3 DNA reads TGTGCCAGCTCACCAAGTATTAGCGGAATCACAGATACGCAGTATTTT.

The V call is TRBV5-6, the J call TRBJ2-7; weak D call: TRBD1 (6 bases). Germline-derived CDR1 and CDR2 are SGHDT and YYEEEE. The CDR3 runs to 14 residues. Trimming pared 7 bases from V and 7 bases from J, leaving 21 bases between. The CDR3 loop is CASSRDTRMGEQYF. Written as DNA, the CDR3 is TGTGCCAGCTCAAGGGACACCCGTATGGGTGAGCAGTACTTC.

The chain is built from TRBV15 and TRBJ2-5; D is unresolved. Per germline, CDR1 LNHNV and CDR2 YYDKDF (reference sequence). The CDR3 is 12 amino acids. The V and J ends lost 1 base and 5 bases respectively, with 5 bases between them. The CDR3 coding sequence is TGTGCCACCAGCAGAGGGGGTGAGACCCAGTACTTC. Encoded protein: CATSRGGETQYF.

The chain links TRBV10-3 to TRBJ1-5; unclear D gene. CDR1 is ENHRY and CDR2 is SYGVKD in the germline V gene. This CDR3 is 12 amino acids long. Trimming took off 7 bases at V and 7 bases at J, with 11 bases between the two ends. The DNA of the CDR3 is TGTGCCATCACTGGGCCCAGGCAGCCCCAGCATTTT. Translation: CAITGPRQPQHF.

CDR3 sequence: CASSHESLDAETQYF. The CDR3 region has the DNA TGTGCCAGCAGCCACGAAAGCCTGGACGCGGAGACCCAGTACTTC. The chain joins TRBV14 to TRBJ2-5; D is undetermined. The CDR3 spans 15 residues. V was pared by 3 bases and J by 5 bases, with 16 bases between. In germline, CDR1 is SGHDN, CDR2 FVKESK.

The chain has TRBV28 and TRBJ2-2; 11 bases align to TRBD2. The CDR3 length is 15 residues. The germline gives CDR1 MDHEN, CDR2 SYDVKM. The trim removed 6 bases at V and 7 bases at J, leaving 7 bases unmatched. CDR3 DNA: TGTGCCAGCAGCACTAGCGGGAGAATCAGCGGGGAGCTGTTTTTT. Its protein product is CASSTSGRISGELFF.

The genes are TRBV18 and TRBJ2-2; the D gene is possibly TRBD1 (6 bases). CDR3 length: 15 amino acids. Germline V CDR1 and CDR2: KGHSH, LQKENI. The V gene lost 3 bases and the J gene lost 6 bases, with 14 bases spanning the gap. Here the CDR3 DNA reads TGTGCCAGCTCACCTTTGGACAGAGAGGCCGGGGAGCTGTTTTTT. Protein product: CASSPLDREAGELFF.

This chain uses TRBV5-1 with TRBJ2-7, with no clear D. The ends were cut back, 0 bases at V and 3 bases at J, with 10 bases in the middle. Germline V gene data show CDR1 as SGHRS and CDR2 as YFSETQ. The CDR3 has 14 amino acids. CDR3 loop: CASSLGIVNYEQYF. In DNA form, the CDR3 reads TGCGCCAGCAGCTTGGGGATAGTAAACTACGAGCAGTACTTC.

V gene TRBV6-5 combines with J gene TRBJ2-5; D remains unclear. Per germline, CDR1 MNHEY and CDR2 SVGAGI. With 0 bases removed from V and 1 base from J, the gap between germline ends came to 6 bases. The CDR3 loop spans 14 amino acids. The CDR3 sequence: CASSYSDFQETQYF. CDR3 in DNA: TGTGCCAGCAGTTACTCTGACTTCCAAGAGACCCAGTACTTC.

The chain employs TRBV28 and TRBJ2-7; a weak D match, TRBD2 (6 bases). Trimming left V 6 bases short and J 11 bases short, with 17 bases between. CDR1 is MDHEN and CDR2 is SYDVKM in the germline V gene. This CDR3 is built from 12 residues. CDR3 loop: CASSPGVGREYF. CDR3 DNA sequence: TGTGCCAGCAGCCCGGGGGTGGGGCGGGAGTACTTC.

This clone was recorded only once. The chain joins TRBV28 to TRBJ1-1, with TRBD1 as a possible D gene (6 bases). The germline V gene encodes CDR1 MDHEN and CDR2 SYDVKM. The CDR3 totals 13 residues. Trimming removed 2 bases from V and 8 bases from J, with 12 bases in between. CDR3 sequence reads: CASSLRLRGEAFF. In DNA form, the CDR3 reads TGTGCCAGCAGTTTAAGACTGAGGGGGGAAGCTTTCTTT.

The chain joins TRBV21-1 to TRBJ1-4. TRBV21-1 is a pseudogene locus. This CDR3 region has 16 residues. Here the CDR3 reads CASSSRPGGTNEKLFF. The CDR3 region has the DNA TGTGCCAGCAGCTCCCGGCCGGGAGGGACTAATGAAAAACTGTTTTTT.

The CDR3 sequence: CASSLAANYGYTF. CDR3 coding DNA: TGTGCCAGCTCGCTGGCTGCCAACTATGGCTACACCTTC. The rearrangement joins TRBV6-1 to TRBJ1-2; D is ambiguous. This CDR3 comprises 13 residues. The ends were cut back, 8 bases at V and 2 bases at J, with 12 bases in the middle. The V gene's germline CDR1 is MNHNS and CDR2 SASEGT.

V gene TRBV19 combines with J gene TRBJ1-2, with D unclear. Germline CDR1 reads LNHDA; CDR2 reads SQIVND (reference sequence). This CDR3 contains 14 residues. V was pared by 4 bases and J by 7 bases, with 16 bases between. The CDR3 sequence: CASSTATQTGGYTF. The DNA of the CDR3 is TGTGCCAGTAGTACGGCAACTCAGACGGGTGGCTACACCTTC.

The chain has TRBV6-1 and TRBJ2-7; 7 bases map to TRBD1. CDR1 MNHNS and CDR2 SASEGT come from the germline V gene. CDR3 size: 13 residues. V was pared by 10 bases and J by 7 bases, with 13 bases of the junction left unmatched. CDR3 bases: TGTGCCACCCGGCAAGGGACAGCCTCGGAGCAGTACTTC. It specifies CATRQGTASEQYF.

The gene calls are TRBV10-1 and TRBJ2-1; D possibly uses TRBD1 or TRBD2 (6 bases each). Germline V gene data show CDR1 as WNHNN and CDR2 as SYGVQD (reference sequence). The CDR3 has 13 amino acids. V was shortened by 5 bases and J by 8 bases, with 13 bases between the two germline ends. Written as DNA, the CDR3 is TGCGCCAGCAGTCAGGATCGGGGGCATGAGCAGTTCTTC. Protein sequence: CASSQDRGHEQFF.

Comments on this clone: This CDR3 is also generated by other DNA sequences in the sample. V and J are TRBV28 and TRBJ1-1, with 9 nucleotides matching TRBD1. The CDR3 contains 15 residues. Looked up from germline, CDR1 is MDHEN and CDR2 is SYDVKM. V trimming: 5 bases; J trimming: 2 bases; junction bases outside the gene matches: 6. Here the CDR3 reads CASSPPGQGNTEAFF. DNA for the CDR3: TGTGCCAGCAGTCCTCCGGGACAGGGAAACACTGAAGCTTTCTTT.

Here the CDR3 reads CASSTRDRNYEQYF. The CDR3 nucleotides read TGTGCCAGCAGTACCCGGGACAGGAACTACGAGCAGTACTTC. V is TRBV6-6 and J is TRBJ2-7; 8 nucleotides align to TRBD1. CDR1 MNHNY and CDR2 SVGAGI come from the germline V gene (reference sequence). The CDR3 is 14 residues long. The V segment lost 5 bases and the J segment 3 bases; nucleotides outside the gene matches: 6.